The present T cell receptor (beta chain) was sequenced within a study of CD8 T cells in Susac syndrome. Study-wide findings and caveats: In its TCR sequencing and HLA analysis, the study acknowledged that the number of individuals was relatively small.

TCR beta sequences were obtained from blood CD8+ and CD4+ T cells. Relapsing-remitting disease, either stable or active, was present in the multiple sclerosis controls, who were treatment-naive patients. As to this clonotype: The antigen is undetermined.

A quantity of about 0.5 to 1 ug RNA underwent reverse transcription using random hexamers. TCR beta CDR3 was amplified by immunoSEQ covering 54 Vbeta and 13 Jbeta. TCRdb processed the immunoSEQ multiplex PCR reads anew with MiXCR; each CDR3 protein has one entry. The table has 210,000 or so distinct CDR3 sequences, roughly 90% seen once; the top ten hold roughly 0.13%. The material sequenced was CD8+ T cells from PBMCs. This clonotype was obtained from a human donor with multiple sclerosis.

Here the CDR3 DNA reads TGTGCCAGCAGCGCCGGGGACAGCCGCTATGGCTACACCTTC. Amino acids: CASSAGDSRYGYTF. This chain connects TRBV5-4 to TRBJ1-2, with TRBD1 matching 7 bases. This CDR3 contains 14 residues. Unmatched junction bases numbered 7, after V lost 4 bases and J lost 4 bases. Germline CDR1 reads SGHNT; CDR2 reads YYREEE (reference sequence).